This T cell receptor beta chain was observed in a study of graft-versus-host responses after intestinal transplantation. Background on the study: Recipients received multivisceral, liver-intestinal, or isolated intestinal transplants. Anti-thymocyte globulin induction, then tacrolimus and steroids for two to four years, went to all recipients. Findings and limits, study-wide: Recipient marrow held GvH clones, some first seen in ileum or blood. Allograft graft-versus-host to host-versus-graft clonal ratios ran high in patients with graft-donor T cell macrochimerism.

V shed 10 bases and J shed 7 bases, with 17 bases lying between them. The germline V gene has CDR1 SEHNR and CDR2 FQNEAQ (reference sequence). The length of the CDR3 is 13 residues. A note on this clone: Its antigen is undetermined.

The table came from immunoSEQ multiplex PCR; TCRdb's copy has only in-frame clones and leaves some out. Of approximately 86,000 clones in the sample, roughly 90% were seen once. The sequencing here drew on unstimulated CD8+ T cells sorted from spleen or lymph node cells, taken before transplant. This TCR was sampled from a human donor who was the organ donor for an intestinal transplant. The V and J genes are TRBV7-9 and TRBJ2-1; D is uncertain. CDR3 sequence reads: CAIWAPARNEQFF. CDR3 nucleotide sequence: TGTGCCATCTGGGCGCCCGCTCGAAATGAGCAGTTCTTC.